These T cell receptor beta chains were read from a single sample in a study of blood T cells in healthy people across ages. TCRdb redid the calling of the 5' RACE reads with MiXCR, one entry per CDR3 protein. The table records 1.5 million to 1.8 million distinct CDR3 sequences, approximately 42% of them present only once. The sequenced sample was blood. These receptors came from a woman younger than 35 in good health. The CDR3 runs from the conserved cysteine through the conserved F or W. Each record gives: clone size, CDR3 length, V gene, D gene, J gene, CDR3 protein, CDR3 DNA. D genes are given only for firm matches. Not every row has a clone size; where given, it reads once, few, many or a size class.

-,14,TRBV10-3,-,TRBJ2-2,CAISGSSGAGELFF,TGTGCCATCAGTGGATCTTCGGGGGCCGGGGAGCTGTTTTTT
few,16,TRBV7-9,TRBD1,TRBJ2-1,CASSLAWQGAYNEQFF,TGTGCCAGCAGCTTAGCGTGGCAGGGGGCCTACAATGAGCAGTTCTTC
-,14,TRBV11-2,-,TRBJ1-2,CASSRTDNNYGYTF,TGTGCCAGCAGCCGGACTGATAATAACTATGGCTACACCTTC
-,15,TRBV9,-,TRBJ2-1,CASSVEQGIYNEQFF,TGTGCCAGCAGCGTAGAGCAGGGGATCTACAATGAGCAGTTCTTC
few,17,TRBV7-9,-,TRBJ2-3,CASSLAHSGISTDTQYF,TGTGCCAGCAGCTTAGCGCATTCGGGGATTAGCACAGATACGCAGTATTTT
once,16,TRBV25-1,TRBD1,TRBJ2-1,CASSEALGQGSIGQFF,TGTGCCAGCAGTGAGGCCTTAGGACAGGGATCGATAGGGCAGTTCTTC
-,15,TRBV20-1,-,TRBJ1-5,CSALPGHTVGQPQHF,TGCAGTGCTTTACCGGGACATACGGTAGGTCAGCCCCAGCATTTT
-,14,TRBV10-3,-,TRBJ1-2,CAITNFTSRRGYTF,TGTGCCATCACTAACTTCACATCGCGGCGTGGCTACACCTTC
few,17,TRBV4-3,-,TRBJ2-6,CASSPSAGISGANVLTF,TGCGCCAGCAGCCCTAGCGCGGGTATCTCTGGGGCCAACGTCCTGACTTTC
-,14,TRBV3-1,-,TRBJ2-1,CASSQVPGYNEQFF,TGTGCCAGCAGCCAAGTTCCCGGGTACAATGAGCAGTTCTTC
few,11,TRBV29-1,-,TRBJ2-5,CSEQGYETQYF,TGCAGCGAGCAGGGTTATGAGACCCAGTACTTC
-,15,TRBV14,TRBD2,TRBJ2-2,CASSQAGGNTGELFF,TGTGCCAGCAGCCAAGCGGGGGGAAACACCGGGGAGCTGTTTTTT
-,14,TRBV20-1,-,TRBJ2-7,CSARDLAVLYEQYF,TGCAGTGCTAGAGATCTAGCTGTACTCTACGAGCAGTACTTC
-,13,TRBV5-1,-,TRBJ2-1,CASSFIEANEQFF,TGCGCCAGCAGCTTTATAGAGGCCAATGAGCAGTTCTTC
-,15,TRBV6-5,-,TRBJ1-1,CASSYSPDPNTEVFF,TGTGCCAGCAGTTACTCCCCAGACCCGAACACTGAAGTTTTCTTT
once,15,TRBV6-4,TRBD1,TRBJ2-1,CASSDTGAFGVEQFF,TGTGCCAGCAGTGACACAGGGGCCTTCGGGGTTGAGCAGTTCTTC
-,16,TRBV27,-,TRBJ2-5,CASSYARSRGMETQYF,TGTGCCAGCAGTTACGCCCGATCGAGGGGGATGGAGACCCAGTACTTC
-,11,TRBV29-1,-,TRBJ2-5,CSGLRLDEQYF,TGCAGCGGCCTTCGACTGGATGAGCAGTACTTC
-,14,TRBV7-2,-,TRBJ2-7,CASSLSPVGAEQYF,TGTGCCAGCAGCTTAAGCCCAGTTGGAGCCGAGCAGTACTTC
few,16,TRBV10-3,TRBD2,TRBJ2-5,CAISEGAGASEETQYF,TGTGCCATCAGTGAGGGAGCGGGGGCCAGCGAAGAGACCCAGTACTTC
few,14,TRBV10-3,-,TRBJ1-4,CAISGGDGDEKLFF,TGTGCCATCAGTGGGGGGGACGGAGACGAAAAACTGTTTTTT
-,12,TRBV21-1,-,TRBJ1-1,CASSKSNTEAFF,TGTGCCAGCAGCAAGTCGAACACTGAAGCTTTCTTT
-,15,TRBV20-1,TRBD2,TRBJ2-1,CSARDTTSGINEQFF,TGCAGTGCTAGAGATACGACTAGCGGGATCAATGAGCAGTTCTTC
-,14,TRBV7-9,-,TRBJ1-1,CASSSNRVDTEAFF,TGTGCCAGCAGCAGCAACAGGGTTGACACTGAAGCTTTCTTT
-,17,TRBV12-3/TRBV12-4,TRBD2,TRBJ2-3,CASSYGRGGRAKDTQYF,TGTGCCAGCAGTTACGGGAGGGGCGGGAGGGCCAAAGATACGCAGTATTTT
few,12,TRBV27,-,TRBJ2-1,CASRDIYNEQFF,TGTGCCAGCAGGGACATTTACAATGAGCAGTTCTTC
-,14,TRBV2,-,TRBJ1-2,CASSAALAPYGYTF,TGTGCCAGCAGCGCCGCGTTAGCCCCCTATGGCTACACCTTC
-,12,TRBV7-2,-,TRBJ2-3,CASSYNRDTQYF,TGTGCCAGCAGCTACAACAGGGATACGCAGTATTTT
-,14,TRBV29-1,TRBD1,TRBJ2-7,CSARYGQGAYEQYF,TGCAGCGCCAGATACGGACAGGGGGCCTACGAGCAGTACTTC
-,14,TRBV27,-,TRBJ1-2,CASSPRGKNYGYTF,TGTGCCAGCAGTCCTCGAGGCAAGAACTATGGCTACACCTTC
-,15,TRBV5-1,TRBD2,TRBJ2-1,CASSLVLAGNGEQFF,TGCGCCAGCAGCTTAGTACTAGCGGGAAACGGGGAGCAGTTCTTC
few,15,TRBV4-1,-,TRBJ1-1,CASSQDVGPNTEAFF,TGCGCCAGCAGCCAAGACGTCGGTCCGAACACTGAAGCTTTCTTT
many,15,TRBV7-2,TRBD1,TRBJ2-1,CASSLGQGIYNEQFF,TGTGCCAGCAGCTTGGGACAGGGCATCTACAATGAGCAGTTCTTC
-,14,TRBV7-9,TRBD1,TRBJ2-1,CASSLRQGNNGQFF,TGTGCCAGCAGCCTCCGACAGGGGAACAATGGGCAGTTCTTC
-,15,TRBV7-2,-,TRBJ2-3,CASSFSGGRTDTQYF,TGTGCCAGCAGCTTCTCCGGGGGCCGCACAGATACGCAGTATTTT
once,15,TRBV9,-,TRBJ2-1,CASSVGSDQGNEQFF,TGTGCCAGCAGCGTAGGTAGCGACCAAGGGAATGAGCAGTTCTTC
-,15,TRBV20-1,TRBD2,TRBJ2-1,CSARDRLAVYNEQFF,TGCAGTGCTAGAGATCGCCTAGCGGTTTACAATGAGCAGTTCTTC
few,12,TRBV10-3,TRBD2,TRBJ2-3,CAIRGLAGESYF,TGTGCCATCCGGGGCCTAGCGGGAGAGTCGTATTTT
few,13,TRBV27,-,TRBJ2-3,CASSLWVADTQYF,TGTGCCAGCAGTTTATGGGTCGCAGATACGCAGTATTTT
once,16,TRBV27,-,TRBJ1-5,CASSFGTPGGDQPQHF,TGTGCCAGCAGTTTCGGGACGCCTGGCGGGGATCAGCCCCAGCATTTT
-,15,TRBV7-2,TRBD2,TRBJ2-5,CASSRTSKYQETQYF,TGTGCCAGCAGCCGGACTAGCAAGTACCAAGAGACCCAGTACTTC
-,13,TRBV7-9,-,TRBJ2-7,CASSPSVKCEQYF,TGTGCCAGCAGCCCATCGGTCAAGTGCGAGCAGTACTTC
-,10,TRBV20-1,-,TRBJ2-5,CSWNNNEQYF,TGCAGCTGGAACAACAATGAGCAGTACTTC
-,13,TRBV25-1,-,TRBJ1-1,CASSDWGNTEAFF,TGTGCCAGCAGTGATTGGGGGAACACTGAAGCTTTCTTT
-,14,TRBV7-9,-,TRBJ1-5,CASSGTEKGQPQHF,TGTGCCAGCAGCGGTACTGAGAAGGGACAGCCCCAGCATTTT
-,13,TRBV29-1,-,TRBJ1-1,CSVGSGERTEAFF,TGCAGCGTTGGGTCAGGGGAGCGGACTGAAGCTTTCTTT
few,15,TRBV29-1,-,TRBJ2-1,CSVEGKGQRSDEQFF,TGCAGCGTTGAGGGTAAAGGACAGAGAAGCGATGAGCAGTTCTTC
few,16,TRBV11-2,-,TRBJ2-1,CASSLVSQALHNEQFF,TGTGCCAGCAGCTTAGTCTCCCAGGCCCTACACAATGAGCAGTTCTTC
-,15,TRBV3-1,-,TRBJ2-3,CASSQVSERSDTQYF,TGTGCCAGCAGCCAAGTGTCAGAGCGATCAGATACGCAGTATTTT
many,12,TRBV29-1,TRBD2,TRBJ2-1,CSVEGLAGEQFF,TGCAGCGTTGAAGGTCTAGCGGGGGAGCAGTTCTTC
-,14,TRBV27,-,TRBJ2-7,CASRLRPLSYEQYF,TGTGCCAGCAGGTTAAGACCGTTATCCTACGAGCAGTACTTC
-,12,TRBV12-5,-,TRBJ2-7,CASALDMRAQYF,TGTGCTAGTGCCCTTGACATGCGGGCCCAGTACTTC
many,14,TRBV27,TRBD1,TRBJ2-3,CASRRGQNTDTQYF,TGTGCCAGCAGAAGGGGACAGAACACAGATACGCAGTATTTT
few,16,TRBV6-5,-,TRBJ1-1,CASSYSTGQTNTEAFF,TGTGCCAGCAGTTACTCGACGGGTCAGACGAACACTGAAGCTTTCTTT